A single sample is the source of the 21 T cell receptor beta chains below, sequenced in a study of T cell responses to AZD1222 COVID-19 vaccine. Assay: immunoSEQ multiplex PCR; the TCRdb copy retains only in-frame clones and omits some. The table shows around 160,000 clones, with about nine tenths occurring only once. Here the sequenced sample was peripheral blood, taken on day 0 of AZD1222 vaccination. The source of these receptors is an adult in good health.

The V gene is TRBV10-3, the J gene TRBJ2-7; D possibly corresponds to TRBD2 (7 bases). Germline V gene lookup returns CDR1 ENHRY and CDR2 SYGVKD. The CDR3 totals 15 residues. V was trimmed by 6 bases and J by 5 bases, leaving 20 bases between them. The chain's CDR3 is CAISSRDTRGDEQYF. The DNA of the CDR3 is TGTGCCATCAGCTCCCGGGACACCCGGGGGGACGAGCAGTACTTC.

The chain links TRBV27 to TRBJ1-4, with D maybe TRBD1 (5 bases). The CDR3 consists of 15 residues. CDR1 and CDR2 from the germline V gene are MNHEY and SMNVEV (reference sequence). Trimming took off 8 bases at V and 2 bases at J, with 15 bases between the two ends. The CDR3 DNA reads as TGTGCCAGCGGTTCGAGAGGGGAGACTAATGAAAAACTGTTTTTT. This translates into CASGSRGETNEKLFF. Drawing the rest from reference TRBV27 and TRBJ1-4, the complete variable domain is EAQVTQNPRYLITVTGKKLTVTCSQNMNHEYMSWYRQDPGLGLRQIYYSMNVEVTDKGDVPEGYKVSRKEKRNFPLILESPSPNQTSLYFCASGSRGETNEKLFFGSGTQLSVL.

CDR3 DNA: TGTGCCAGTTCACAGGGGAGAGGAAACACCATATATTTT. Translating gives CASSQGRGNTIYF. The chain uses TRBV19 and TRBJ1-3; 7 nucleotides line up with TRBD1. This CDR3 has 13 amino acids. V lost 8 bases, J lost 4 bases, and 5 bases stayed unmatched. The germline gives CDR1 LNHDA, CDR2 SQIVND (reference sequence).

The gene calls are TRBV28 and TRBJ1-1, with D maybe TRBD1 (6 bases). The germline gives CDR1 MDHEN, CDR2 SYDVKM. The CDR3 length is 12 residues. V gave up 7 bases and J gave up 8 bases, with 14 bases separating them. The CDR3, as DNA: TGTGCCAGCACCCTTCGGGGGGCAGAAGCTTTCTTT. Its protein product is CASTLRGAEAFF.

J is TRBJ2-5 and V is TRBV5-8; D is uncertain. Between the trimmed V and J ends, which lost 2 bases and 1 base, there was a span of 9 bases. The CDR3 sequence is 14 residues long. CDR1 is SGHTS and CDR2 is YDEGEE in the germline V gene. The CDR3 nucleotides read TGTGCCAGCAGCTTTCCGAGTGTCCAAGAGACCCAGTACTTC. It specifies CASSFPSVQETQYF.

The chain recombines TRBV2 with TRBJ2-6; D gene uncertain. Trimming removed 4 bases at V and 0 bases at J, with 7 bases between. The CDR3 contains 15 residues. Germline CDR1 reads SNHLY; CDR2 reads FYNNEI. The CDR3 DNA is TGTGCCAGCAGTGCCAGTTTCTCTGGGGCCAACGTCCTGACTTTC. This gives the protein CASSASFSGANVLTF.

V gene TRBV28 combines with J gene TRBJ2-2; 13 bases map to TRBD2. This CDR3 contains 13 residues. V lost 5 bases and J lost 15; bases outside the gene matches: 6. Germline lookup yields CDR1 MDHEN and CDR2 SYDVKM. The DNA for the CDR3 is TGTGCCAGCAGTGTCCGGACTAGCGGGGGATTGTTTTTT. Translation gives CASSVRTSGGLFF.

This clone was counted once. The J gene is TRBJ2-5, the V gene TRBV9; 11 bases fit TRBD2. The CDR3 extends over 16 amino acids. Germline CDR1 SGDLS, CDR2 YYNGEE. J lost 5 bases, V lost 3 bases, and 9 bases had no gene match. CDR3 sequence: CASSAPSGGTGETQYF. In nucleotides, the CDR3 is TGTGCCAGCAGCGCTCCTAGCGGGGGGACCGGCGAGACCCAGTACTTC.

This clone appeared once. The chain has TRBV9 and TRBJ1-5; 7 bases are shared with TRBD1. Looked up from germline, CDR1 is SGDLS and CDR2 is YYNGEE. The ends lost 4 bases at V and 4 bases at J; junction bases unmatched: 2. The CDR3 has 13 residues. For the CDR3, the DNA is TGTGCCAGCAGCCGACAGGGAAATCAGCCCCAGCATTTT. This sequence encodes CASSRQGNQPQHF.

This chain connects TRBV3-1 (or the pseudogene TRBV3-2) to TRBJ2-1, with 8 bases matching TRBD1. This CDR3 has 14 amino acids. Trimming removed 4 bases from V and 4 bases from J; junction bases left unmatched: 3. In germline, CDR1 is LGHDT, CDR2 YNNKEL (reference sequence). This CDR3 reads CASSLRTGYNEQFF. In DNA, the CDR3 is TGTGCCAGCAGCCTTCGGACAGGGTACAATGAGCAGTTCTTC.

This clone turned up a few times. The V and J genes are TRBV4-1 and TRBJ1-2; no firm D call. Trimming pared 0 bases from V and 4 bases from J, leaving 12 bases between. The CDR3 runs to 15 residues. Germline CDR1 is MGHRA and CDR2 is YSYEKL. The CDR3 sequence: CASSQDSQSSYGYTF. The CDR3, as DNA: TGCGCCAGCAGCCAAGATTCCCAGAGTTCCTATGGCTACACCTTC.

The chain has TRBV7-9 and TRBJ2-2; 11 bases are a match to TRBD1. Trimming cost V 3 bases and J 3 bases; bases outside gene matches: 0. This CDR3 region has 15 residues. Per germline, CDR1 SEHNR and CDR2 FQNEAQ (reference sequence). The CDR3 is CASSLGQGDTGELFF. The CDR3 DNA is TGTGCCAGCAGCTTGGGACAGGGGGACACCGGGGAGCTGTTTTTT. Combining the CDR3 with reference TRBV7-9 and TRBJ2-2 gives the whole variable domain DTGVSQNPRHKITKRGQNVTFRCDPISEHNRLYWYRQTLGQGPEFLTYFQNEAQLEKSRLLSDRFSAERPKGSFSTLEIQRTEQGDSAMYLCASSLGQGDTGELFFGEGSRLTVL.

The CDR3 nucleotides read TGTGCCAGCAGCCCGGGGGACAACCTTGACTACACCTTC. It is translated as CASSPGDNLDYTF. The chain links TRBV7-2 to TRBJ1-2; perhaps TRBD1 as D (6 bases). Per the germline V gene, CDR1 is SGHTA and CDR2 is FQGNSA. CDR3 length equals 13 residues. V shed 5 bases and J shed 10 bases, with 17 bases lying between them.

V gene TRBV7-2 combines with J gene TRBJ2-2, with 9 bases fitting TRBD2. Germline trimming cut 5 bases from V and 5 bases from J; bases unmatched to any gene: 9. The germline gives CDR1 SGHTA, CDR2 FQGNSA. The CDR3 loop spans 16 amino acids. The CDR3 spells CASSQISGGGTGELFF. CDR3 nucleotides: TGTGCCAGCAGCCAGATTAGCGGGGGCGGGACCGGGGAGCTGTTTTTT.

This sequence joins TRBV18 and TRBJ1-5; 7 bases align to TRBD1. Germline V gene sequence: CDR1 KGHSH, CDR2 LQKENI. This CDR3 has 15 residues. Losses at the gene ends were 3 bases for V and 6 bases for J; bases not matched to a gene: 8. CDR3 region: CASSPSTGFSQPQHF. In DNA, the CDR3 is TGTGCCAGCTCACCCTCGACAGGGTTCAGTCAGCCCCAGCATTTT.

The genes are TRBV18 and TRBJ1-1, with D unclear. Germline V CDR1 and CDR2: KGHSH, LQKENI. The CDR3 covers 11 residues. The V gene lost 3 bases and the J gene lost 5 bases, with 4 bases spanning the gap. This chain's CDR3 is CASSPGTEAFF. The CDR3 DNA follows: TGTGCCAGCTCACCCGGGACTGAAGCTTTCTTT.

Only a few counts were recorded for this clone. The CDR3 nucleotides are TGCGCCATCAACTGGGGAGGTCAGCCCCAGCATTTT. Protein sequence: CAINWGGQPQHF. The rearrangement joins TRBV4-1 to TRBJ1-5; D remains ambiguous. Trimming cost V 10 bases and J 6 bases, with 13 bases left between them. Germline V lookup: CDR1 MGHRA, CDR2 YSYEKL. The CDR3 has 12 residues.

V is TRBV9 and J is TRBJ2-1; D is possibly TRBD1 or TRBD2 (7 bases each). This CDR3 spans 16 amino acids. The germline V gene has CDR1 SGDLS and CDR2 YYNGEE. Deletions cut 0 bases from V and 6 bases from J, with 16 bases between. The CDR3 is CASSVAQGGPPNEQFF. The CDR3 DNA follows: TGTGCCAGCAGCGTAGCTCAGGGGGGGCCCCCCAATGAGCAGTTCTTC.

The CDR3 here is CASSPRTGGNYEQYF. CDR3 bases: TGTGCCAGCAGTCCTCGGACAGGGGGCAACTACGAGCAGTACTTC. V is TRBV28 and J is TRBJ2-7; the match to TRBD1 covers 11 bases. Trimming cost V 5 bases and J 3 bases; bases outside gene matches: 6. This CDR3 contains 15 residues. Per germline, CDR1 MDHEN and CDR2 SYDVKM.

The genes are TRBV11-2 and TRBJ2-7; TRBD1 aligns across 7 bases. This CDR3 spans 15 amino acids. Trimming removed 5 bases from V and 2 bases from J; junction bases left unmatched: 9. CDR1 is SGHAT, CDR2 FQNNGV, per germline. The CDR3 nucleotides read TGTGCCAGCAGCGCCCCGGACAGGAGTCCCTACGAGCAGTACTTC. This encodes CASSAPDRSPYEQYF.

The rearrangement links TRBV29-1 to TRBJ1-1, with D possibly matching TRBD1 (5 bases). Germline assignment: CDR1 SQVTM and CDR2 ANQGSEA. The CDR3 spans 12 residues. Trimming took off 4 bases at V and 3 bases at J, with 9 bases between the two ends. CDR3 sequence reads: CSVGTRDTEAFF. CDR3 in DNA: TGCAGCGTTGGGACAAGGGACACTGAAGCTTTCTTT.